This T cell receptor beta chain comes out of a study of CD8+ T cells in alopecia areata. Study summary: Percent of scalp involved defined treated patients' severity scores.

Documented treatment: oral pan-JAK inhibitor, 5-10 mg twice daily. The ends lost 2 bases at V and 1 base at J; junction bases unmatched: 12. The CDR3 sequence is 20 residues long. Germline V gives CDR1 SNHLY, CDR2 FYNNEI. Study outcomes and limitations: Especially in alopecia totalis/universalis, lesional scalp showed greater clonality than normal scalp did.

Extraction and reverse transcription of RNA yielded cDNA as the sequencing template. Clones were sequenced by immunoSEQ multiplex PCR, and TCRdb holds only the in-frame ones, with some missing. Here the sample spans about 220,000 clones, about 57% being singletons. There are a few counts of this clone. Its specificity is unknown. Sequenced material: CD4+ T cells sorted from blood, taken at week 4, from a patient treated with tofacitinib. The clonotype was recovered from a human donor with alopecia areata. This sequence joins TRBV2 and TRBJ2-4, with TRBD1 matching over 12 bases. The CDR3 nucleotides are TGTGCCAGCAGTGAAACAGGGACAGGGGGCGCGGGGTCTGCCAAAAACATTCAGTACTTC. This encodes CASSETGTGGAGSAKNIQYF.